The entry below gives a single TCR beta chain sequence along with its context. Its antigen is still unknown. The sample is drawn from a study of T cell repertoires in cytomegalovirus infection. Study-wide context: Evidence of both CMV infection and a matching HLA type came from public TCR beta signatures. Study-wide results and limits: Within the response measured ex vivo, HLA-C-restricted CMV-specific TCR beta clonotypes were dominant.

TCRdb itself ran the reads through MiXCR, one entry per CDR3 protein. This repertoire shows about 920,000 distinct CDR3 sequences, roughly 31% found once; its top ten account for around 15%. The CDR3 is 15 residues long. V shed 5 bases and J shed 3 bases, with 16 bases lying between them. The chain links TRBV12-3 or TRBV12-4 to TRBJ2-5; D is perhaps TRBD1 or TRBD2 (5 bases each). Sequenced material: cultured CD8+ T cells from PBMCs, taken from culture after CMV antigen stimulation. The receptor's source is a human donor in good health (CMV status not recorded). Some clones in this sample may be carry-over from other donors' samples. The CDR3 sequence is CASSRTGTVEETQYF. CDR3 bases: TGTGCCAGCAGTCGTACCGGGACGGTTGAAGAGACCCAGTACTTC.